This T cell receptor beta chain is from a study of T cell repertoires in cytomegalovirus infection. This clonotype occurred a few times. TCRdb reanalysed the reads using MiXCR and keeps one entry per CDR3 protein. The data contain 170,000 or so distinct CDR3 sequences, about 17% of them singletons. The germline V gene encodes CDR1 PRHDT and CDR2 FYEKMQ (reference sequence). The length of the CDR3 is 11 residues. Trimming shortened V by 4 bases and J by 13 bases, and 13 bases separated the two germline ends. This TCR was sampled from a human donor in good health (CMV status not recorded). Some clones in this sample may be carry-over from other donors' samples. The chain carries TRBV13 and TRBJ1-2, with D hard to call. What was sequenced was CD8+ T cells from PBMCs. In nucleotides, the CDR3 is TGTGCCAGCAGCTCTCAAGCCGGGAGCACCTTC. Its protein is CASSSQAGSTF.